Listed here are 24 T cell receptor beta chains from one sample, sequenced in a study of neoadjuvant anti-PD-1 for oral cavity cancer. Method: immunoSEQ multiplex PCR; TCRdb's copy keeps in-frame clones and lacks some. Of 75,000 to 100,000 clones in the sample, under 85% are singletons; the top ten hold about 2.9%. The source material was PBMCs, sampled before nivolumab (anti-PD-1) treatment. The receptors derive from a person aged 40 to 85 with oral cavity squamous cell carcinoma.

The rearrangement links TRBV6-5 to TRBJ2-7, with 9 nucleotides matching TRBD2. Trimming took 2 bases from V and 5 from J; bases not matched to a gene: 7. Germline V CDR1 and CDR2: MNHEY, SVGAGI. This CDR3 is 15 amino acids long. This CDR3 is CASSYLPAGGNEQYF. DNA for the CDR3: TGTGCCAGCAGTTACCTGCCAGCGGGAGGCAACGAGCAGTACTTC.

The chain uses TRBV5-1 and TRBJ2-6; 8 bases fit TRBD2. This CDR3 contains 17 residues. V gave up 0 bases and J gave up 4 bases; unmatched junction bases: 6. Germline loops: CDR1 SGHRS, CDR2 YFSETQ. The CDR3 protein is CASSLAGGSPGANVLTF. The CDR3 coding sequence is TGCGCCAGCAGCTTGGCGGGAGGGTCTCCGGGGGCCAACGTCCTGACTTTC.

This clone was seen a handful of times. The rearrangement uses TRBV14 and TRBJ2-7, with TRBD2 matching over 12 bases. Germline V gene lookup returns CDR1 SGHDN and CDR2 FVKESK. The V and J ends lost 3 bases and 1 base, in that order; junction bases with no gene match: 7. This CDR3 spans 17 amino acids. The CDR3 DNA follows: TGTGCCAGCAGCCAGAGGGGGACTAGCGGGTATTCCTACGAGCAGTACTTC. The encoded protein is CASSQRGTSGYSYEQYF.

The gene calls are TRBV6-6 and TRBJ1-4; possible D gene TRBD1, 5 bases. The V gene lost 0 bases and the J gene lost 0 bases, with 5 bases spanning the gap. In germline, CDR1 is MNHNY, CDR2 SVGAGI (reference sequence). The CDR3 is 15 residues long. As DNA, the CDR3 is TGTGCCAGCAGTTACTCGGGGGCAACTAATGAAAAACTGTTTTTT. Protein product: CASSYSGATNEKLFF.

The chain carries TRBV6-6 and TRBJ1-1, with a tentative D call TRBD1 (5 bases). V lost 4 bases, J lost 2 bases, and 14 bases lay in between. Germline V lookup: CDR1 MNHNY, CDR2 SVGAGI (reference sequence). CDR3 length: 15 amino acids. The CDR3 region is CASSSLGGGNTEAFF. Here the CDR3 DNA reads TGTGCCAGCAGTTCGCTGGGGGGGGGAAACACTGAAGCTTTCTTT.

The V and J genes are TRBV25-1 and TRBJ2-7; a possible D gene is TRBD2 (6 bases). This CDR3 region has 12 residues. V was shortened by 2 bases and J by 5 bases, with 7 bases between the two germline ends. CDR1 MGHDK and CDR2 SYGVNS come from the germline V gene. The CDR3 nucleotides read TGTGCCAGCAGTGAACCGGGGGACGAGCAGTACTTC. This sequence encodes CASSEPGDEQYF.

The chain uses TRBV9 and TRBJ1-1; TRBD1 agrees at 10 bases. Losses at the gene ends were 2 bases for V and 2 bases for J; bases not matched to a gene: 3. In germline, CDR1 is SGDLS, CDR2 YYNGEE. CDR3 length: 15 amino acids. CDR3 amino acids: CASSVQTGGNTEAFF. CDR3 DNA sequence: TGTGCCAGCAGCGTTCAGACAGGGGGCAACACTGAAGCTTTCTTT.

The rearrangement links TRBV19 to TRBJ2-3; unclear D gene. This CDR3 is built from 14 residues. Between the trimmed V and J ends, which lost 6 bases and 2 bases, there was a span of 12 bases. Germline CDR1 reads LNHDA; CDR2 reads SQIVND (reference sequence). This CDR3 reads CASRRSSATDTQYF. CDR3 nucleotide sequence: TGTGCCAGTAGGAGGAGTTCTGCCACAGATACGCAGTATTTT. The full variable domain, completed using reference TRBV19 and TRBJ2-3, is DGGITQSPKYLFRKEGQNVTLSCEQNLNHDAMYWYRQDPGQGLRLIYYSQIVNDFQKGDIAEGYSVSREKKESFPLTVTSAQKNPTAFYLCASRRSSATDTQYFGPGTRLTVL.

This clone was counted once. The chain is built from TRBV19 and TRBJ2-1; 12 bases fit TRBD1. The germline V gene encodes CDR1 LNHDA and CDR2 SQIVND (reference sequence). The CDR3 length is 16 residues. V trimming: 6 bases; J trimming: 8 bases; junction bases outside the gene matches: 11. This CDR3 reads CASRDSGQGAGDEQFF. The CDR3 nucleotides are TGTGCCAGTAGAGATTCGGGACAGGGGGCGGGGGATGAGCAGTTCTTC.

The V call is TRBV25-1, the J call TRBJ2-7; 7 bases align to TRBD1. V gave up 3 bases and J gave up 1 base; unmatched junction bases: 6. CDR1 is MGHDK and CDR2 is SYGVNS in the germline V gene. The CDR3 is 15 residues long. In DNA form, the CDR3 reads TGTGCCAGCAGTGAGCCTCGACAGGGTTCCTACGAGCAGTACTTC. Translated: CASSEPRQGSYEQYF.

V and J are TRBV6-5 and TRBJ1-4; D may be TRBD1 (6 bases). Germline-derived CDR1 and CDR2 are MNHEY and SVGAGI. The CDR3 is made up of 14 amino acids. With 4 bases removed from V and 10 bases from J, the gap between germline ends came to 16 bases. This CDR3 reads CASSSGGGGGKLFF. The CDR3, as DNA: TGTGCCAGCAGTTCAGGCGGGGGGGGCGGAAAACTGTTTTTT.

The chain uses TRBV27 and TRBJ1-1; no clear D. Trimming removed 4 bases at V and 5 bases at J, with 11 bases between. Germline V gives CDR1 MNHEY, CDR2 SMNVEV (reference sequence). This CDR3 region has 13 residues. The CDR3: CASSWTTRTEAFF. The CDR3 DNA reads as TGTGCCAGCAGTTGGACTACGCGGACTGAAGCTTTCTTT.

This clone appeared a single time. This chain joins TRBV7-9 and TRBJ1-1; weak D call: TRBD1 (5 bases). CDR1 and CDR2 (germline): SEHNR, FQNEAQ (reference sequence). The CDR3 has 15 residues. Trimming removed 5 bases from V and 4 bases from J, with 17 bases in between. CDR3 region: CASSPPRGESTEAFF. CDR3 DNA sequence: TGTGCCAGCAGCCCACCCCGGGGGGAATCCACTGAAGCTTTCTTT. Drawing the rest from reference TRBV7-9 and TRBJ1-1, the complete variable domain is DTGVSQNPRHKITKRGQNVTFRCDPISEHNRLYWYRQTLGQGPEFLTYFQNEAQLEKSRLLSDRFSAERPKGSFSTLEIQRTEQGDSAMYLCASSPPRGESTEAFFGQGTRLTVV.

The rearrangement uses TRBV5-4 and TRBJ2-3; 9 bases map to TRBD2. The germline gives CDR1 SGHNT, CDR2 YYREEE (reference sequence). Trimming cost V 0 bases and J 3 bases; bases outside gene matches: 5. This CDR3 region has 16 residues. As DNA, the CDR3 is TGTGCCAGCAGCTTGGCAGGCGGGGGGGATACAGATACGCAGTATTTT. The encoded protein is CASSLAGGGDTDTQYF.

This clone has only a few counts. V usage is TRBV7-6 and J usage is TRBJ2-2; D not certain. This CDR3 contains 13 residues. Trimming cost V 1 base and J 4 bases, with 4 bases left between them. CDR1 is SGHVS, CDR2 FNYEAQ, per germline. The CDR3: CASSLESTGELFF. In DNA form, the CDR3 reads TGTGCCAGCAGCTTAGAAAGCACCGGGGAGCTGTTTTTT.

This chain joins TRBV9 and TRBJ1-1, with D uncertain. The CDR3 is 14 residues long. Deletions cut 3 bases from V and 8 bases from J, with 17 bases between. Germline V gene lookup returns CDR1 SGDLS and CDR2 YYNGEE. CDR3 sequence reads: CASSEQTGSLEAFF. CDR3 nucleotide sequence: TGTGCCAGCAGCGAACAGACTGGGTCATTGGAAGCTTTCTTT.

The chain is built from TRBV5-3 and TRBJ2-7; D is perhaps TRBD2 (5 bases). TRBV5-3 is an ORF; its function is uncertain. The CDR3 sequence is 13 residues long. Trimming left V 4 bases short and J 3 bases short, with 11 bases between. The CDR3 region is CARSIHGDYEQYF. For the CDR3, the DNA is TGTGCCAGAAGCATCCACGGGGACTACGAGCAGTACTTC.

The chain joins TRBV5-1 to TRBJ2-1; 9 positions match TRBD2. Germline assignment: CDR1 SGHRS and CDR2 YFSETQ. The junction had 2 bases not matched to a gene; V was cut back by 4 bases and J by 0 bases. The CDR3 is 15 amino acids. The CDR3 sequence is CASSLSGSSYNEQFF. CDR3 DNA sequence: TGCGCCAGCAGCCTTAGCGGGAGCTCCTACAATGAGCAGTTCTTC.

The chain couples TRBV5-1 to TRBJ2-1, with 8 bases aligning to TRBD2. Trimming took 4 bases from V and 3 from J; bases not matched to a gene: 3. There are 14 residues in the CDR3. Per germline, CDR1 SGHRS and CDR2 YFSETQ. DNA of the CDR3: TGCGCCAGCAGCACGGCGGGGGGCTACAATGAGCAGTTCTTC. Translating it yields CASSTAGGYNEQFF. The entire variable domain, with the rest obtained from reference TRBV5-1 and TRBJ2-1, is as follows: KAGVTQTPRYLIKTRGQQVTLSCSPISGHRSVSWYQQTPGQGLQFLFEYFSETQRNKGNFPGRFSGRQFSNSRSEMNVSTLELGDSALYLCASSTAGGYNEQFFGPGTRLTVL.

The chain is built from TRBV15 and TRBJ1-5; no definite D call. Trimming pared 5 bases from V and 0 bases from J, leaving 11 bases between. Looked up from germline, CDR1 is LNHNV and CDR2 is YYDKDF (reference sequence). This CDR3 region has 15 residues. The CDR3 sequence: CATSEVGYSNQPQHF. As DNA, the CDR3 is TGTGCCACCAGCGAAGTCGGTTATAGCAATCAGCCCCAGCATTTT.

The chain employs TRBV19 and TRBJ2-1, with TRBD2 matching over 7 bases. In germline, CDR1 is LNHDA, CDR2 SQIVND (reference sequence). V dropped 5 bases and J dropped 0; count of bases not matched to a gene: 7. The CDR3 covers 16 residues. For the CDR3, the DNA is TGTGCCAGTAGTCCGAAATCTAGCGGCTCCTACAATGAGCAGTTCTTC. This gives the protein CASSPKSSGSYNEQFF.

This chain links TRBV29-1 with TRBJ2-1; D might be TRBD1 (5 bases). This CDR3 is built from 12 residues. CDR1 is SQVTM and CDR2 is ANQGSEA in the germline V gene. Trimming cost V 4 bases and J 6 bases, with 10 bases left between them. The CDR3 DNA is TGCAGCGTTGCGACCCAGGGCAATGAGCAGTTCTTC. It encodes CSVATQGNEQFF.

V and J are TRBV30 and TRBJ1-2; possibly TRBD1 for D (6 bases). V lost 1 base and J 3 bases, leaving 21 bases between the germline ends. This CDR3 is built from 17 residues. CDR1 GTSNPN and CDR2 SVGIG come from the germline V gene (reference sequence). The CDR3: CAWSGGGGMSPYYGYTF. The CDR3 DNA sequence: TGTGCCTGGAGTGGTGGGGGCGGCATGTCACCTTACTATGGCTACACCTTC. Full variable domain (rest looked up from reference TRBV30 and TRBJ1-2): SQTIHQWPATLVQPVGSPLSLECTVEGTSNPNLYWYRQAAGRGLQLLFYSVGIGQISSEVPQNLSASRPQDRQFILSSKKLLLSDSGFYLCAWSGGGGMSPYYGYTFGSGTRLTVV.

This clone came up once. The V and J genes are TRBV6-6 and TRBJ2-3; D is possibly TRBD1 (6 bases). Trimming took off 6 bases at V and 2 bases at J, with 9 bases between the two ends. The CDR3 is made up of 13 amino acids. Per the germline V gene, CDR1 is MNHNY and CDR2 is SVGAGI (reference sequence). CDR3 residues: CASSGQNTDTQYF. In nucleotides, the CDR3 is TGTGCCAGCAGCGGACAGAACACAGATACGCAGTATTTT.